This TCR beta chain was recovered during a study of T cell repertoires in cytomegalovirus infection (dated by TCRdb to about 2019). With respect to the entire study: Recently identified HLA-C-restricted CMV epitopes, whose presentation resists viral immunomodulation, were targeted by peptide stimulations together with well-studied HLA-B-restricted epitopes. The HLA type of each donor mattered for the analysis, because public TCR beta signatures pointed to carriage of CMV infection along with the matching HLA type. What the authors observed across the whole study: The ex vivo response was dominated by HLA-C-restricted CMV-specific TCR beta clonotypes, which also provided the single most frequent clonotype in two of eight donors. Carriers of CMV infection plus the relevant HLA type were discriminated by the cumulative frequency of public TCR beta family members in the study cohort and in an independent 352-donor cohort.

This clonotype has just a few counts. Its antigen target is currently unknown. Base-call qualities are not available, and no considerably larger clone is one nucleotide away. The CDR3 measures 16 amino acids from cysteine to phenylalanine. Left in the record is the CDR3 DNA by itself, 48 bases read in frame from the first base. V is trimmed back by 2 bases and J by 0 bases, and the junction contains 5 bases that no gene match accounts for. The germline V gene supplies CDR1 MGHDK and CDR2 SYGVNS. Sequencing was performed on an Illumina HiSeq 1500. TCRdb passed the public sequencing reads through fastp at Q25 and MiXCR, retaining productive beta sequences. Here each entry gathers all rows of one CDR3 protein and keeps the most common genes and DNA. Across this sample there are around 570,000 distinct CDR3 sequences, with 40% seen only once. 48% of the sample is taken by the ten largest. The label giving this sample's treatment or condition can be read as: in vitro stimulation with specific CMV peptide epitopes to enrich CMV-specific T cells.

This clonotype originated in a human donor in good health (CMV status not recorded). Some clones in this sample may be carry-over from other donors' samples. The rearranged segments are TRBV25-1 and TRBJ2-3; 7 nucleotides in the junction match TRBD2. Source: cultured PBMCs, taken from culture after CMV antigen stimulation. The CDR3: CASSEGRLASTDTQYF. The DNA reads as follows: TGTGCCAGCAGTGAAGGTAGACTAGCTAGCACAGATACGCAGTATTTT.